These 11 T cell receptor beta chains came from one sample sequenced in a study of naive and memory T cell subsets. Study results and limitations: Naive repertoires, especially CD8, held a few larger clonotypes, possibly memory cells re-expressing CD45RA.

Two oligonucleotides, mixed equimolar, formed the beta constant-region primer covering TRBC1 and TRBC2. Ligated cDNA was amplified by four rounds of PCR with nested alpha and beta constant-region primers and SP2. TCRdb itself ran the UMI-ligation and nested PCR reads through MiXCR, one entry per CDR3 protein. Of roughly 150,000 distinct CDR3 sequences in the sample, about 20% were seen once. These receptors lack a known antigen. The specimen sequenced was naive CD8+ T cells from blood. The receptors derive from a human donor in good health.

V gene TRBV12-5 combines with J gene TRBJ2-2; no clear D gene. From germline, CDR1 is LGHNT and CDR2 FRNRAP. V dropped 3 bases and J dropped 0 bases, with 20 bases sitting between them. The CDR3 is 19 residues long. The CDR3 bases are TGTGCTAGTGGTTTCGAGGCGGAGAGGACGGATACGAACACCGGGGAGCTGTTTTTT. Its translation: CASGFEAERTDTNTGELFF.

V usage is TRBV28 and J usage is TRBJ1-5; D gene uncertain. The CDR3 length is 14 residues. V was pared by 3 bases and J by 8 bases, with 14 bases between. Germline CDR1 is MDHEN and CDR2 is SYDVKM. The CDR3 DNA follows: TGTGCCAGCAGTTTGGGTGGACCAGAAGAGCCCCAGCATTTT. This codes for CASSLGGPEEPQHF.

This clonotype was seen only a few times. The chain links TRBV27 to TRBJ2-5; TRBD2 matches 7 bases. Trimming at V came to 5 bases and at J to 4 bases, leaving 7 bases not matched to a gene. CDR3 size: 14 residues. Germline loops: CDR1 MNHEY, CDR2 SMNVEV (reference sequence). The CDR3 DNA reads TGTGCCAGCAGTCCCTCGGGACTACCAGAGACCCAGTACTTC. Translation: CASSPSGLPETQYF.

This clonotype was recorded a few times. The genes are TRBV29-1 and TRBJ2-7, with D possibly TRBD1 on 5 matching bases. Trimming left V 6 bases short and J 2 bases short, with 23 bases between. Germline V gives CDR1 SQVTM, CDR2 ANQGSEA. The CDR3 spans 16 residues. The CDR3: CSVVGLGQAPTYEQYF. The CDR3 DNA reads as TGCAGCGTCGTCGGCTTGGGGCAGGCCCCTACCTACGAGCAGTACTTC.

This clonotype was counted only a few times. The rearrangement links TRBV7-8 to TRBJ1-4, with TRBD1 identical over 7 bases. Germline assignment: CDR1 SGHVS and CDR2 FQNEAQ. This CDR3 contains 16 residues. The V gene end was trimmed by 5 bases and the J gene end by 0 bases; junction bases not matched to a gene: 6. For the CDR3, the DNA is TGTGCCAGCAGCCCCAGGGGGGACCCAACTAATGAAAAACTGTTTTTT. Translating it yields CASSPRGDPTNEKLFF. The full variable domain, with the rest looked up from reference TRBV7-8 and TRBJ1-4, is GAGVSQSPRYKVAKRGQDVALRCDPISGHVSLFWYQQALGQGPEFLTYFQNEAQLDKSGLPSDRFFAERPEGSVSTLKIQRTQQEDSAVYLCASSPRGDPTNEKLFFGSGTQLSVL.

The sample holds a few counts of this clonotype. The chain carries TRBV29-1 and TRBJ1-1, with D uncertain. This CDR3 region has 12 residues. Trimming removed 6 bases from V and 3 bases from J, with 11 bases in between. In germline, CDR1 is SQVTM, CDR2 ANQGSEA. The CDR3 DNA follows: TGCAGCGTCGCCACCGATTACACTGAAGCTTTCTTT. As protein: CSVATDYTEAFF.

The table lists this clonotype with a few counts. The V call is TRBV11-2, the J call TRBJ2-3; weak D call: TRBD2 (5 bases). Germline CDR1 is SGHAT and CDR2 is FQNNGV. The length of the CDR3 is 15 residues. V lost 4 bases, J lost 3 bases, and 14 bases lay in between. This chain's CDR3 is CASSSYSASTDTQYF. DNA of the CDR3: TGTGCCAGCAGCTCGTATAGCGCTTCGACAGATACGCAGTATTTT.

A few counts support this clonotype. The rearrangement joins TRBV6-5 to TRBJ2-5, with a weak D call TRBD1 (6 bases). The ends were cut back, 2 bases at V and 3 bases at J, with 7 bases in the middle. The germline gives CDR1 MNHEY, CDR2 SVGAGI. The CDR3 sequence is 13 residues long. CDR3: CASSYHREETQYF. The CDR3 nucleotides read TGTGCCAGCAGTTACCACAGGGAAGAGACCCAGTACTTC.

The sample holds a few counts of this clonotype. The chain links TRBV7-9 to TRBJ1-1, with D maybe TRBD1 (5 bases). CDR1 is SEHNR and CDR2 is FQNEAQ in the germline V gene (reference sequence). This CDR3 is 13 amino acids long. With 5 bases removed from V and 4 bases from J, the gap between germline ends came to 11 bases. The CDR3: CASSRGRGTEAFF. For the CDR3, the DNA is TGTGCCAGCAGCCGTGGGAGGGGCACTGAAGCTTTCTTT.

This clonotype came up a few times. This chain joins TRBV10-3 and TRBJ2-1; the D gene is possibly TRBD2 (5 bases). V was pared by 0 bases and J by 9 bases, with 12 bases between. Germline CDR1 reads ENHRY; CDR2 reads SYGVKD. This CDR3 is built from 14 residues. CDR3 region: CAISESVRDVEQFF. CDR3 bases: TGTGCCATCAGTGAGTCGGTCCGGGATGTTGAGCAGTTCTTC.

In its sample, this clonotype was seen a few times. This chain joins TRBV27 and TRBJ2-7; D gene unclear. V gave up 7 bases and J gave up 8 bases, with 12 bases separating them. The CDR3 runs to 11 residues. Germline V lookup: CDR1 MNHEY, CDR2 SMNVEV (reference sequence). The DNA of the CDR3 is TGTGCCAGCACCCACGCCTGGAAGCAGTACTTC. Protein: CASTHAWKQYF.